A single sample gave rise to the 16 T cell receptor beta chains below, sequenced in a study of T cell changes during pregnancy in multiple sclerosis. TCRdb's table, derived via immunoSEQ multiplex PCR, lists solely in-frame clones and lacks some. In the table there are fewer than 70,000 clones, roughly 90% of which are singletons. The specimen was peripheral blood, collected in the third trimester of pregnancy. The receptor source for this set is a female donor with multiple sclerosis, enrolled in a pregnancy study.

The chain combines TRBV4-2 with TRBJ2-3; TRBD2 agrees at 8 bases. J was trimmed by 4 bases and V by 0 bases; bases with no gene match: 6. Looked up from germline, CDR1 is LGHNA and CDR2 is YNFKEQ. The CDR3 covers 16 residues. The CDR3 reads CASSQEKAGGADTQYF. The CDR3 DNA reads TGTGCCAGCAGCCAAGAAAAGGCGGGGGGCGCAGATACGCAGTATTTT.

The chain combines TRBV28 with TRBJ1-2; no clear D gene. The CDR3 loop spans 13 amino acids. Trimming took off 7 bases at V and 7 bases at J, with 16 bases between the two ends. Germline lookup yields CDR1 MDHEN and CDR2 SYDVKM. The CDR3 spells CASTLTGIRGYTF. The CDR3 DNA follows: TGTGCCAGCACCTTGACGGGTATTCGTGGCTACACCTTC.

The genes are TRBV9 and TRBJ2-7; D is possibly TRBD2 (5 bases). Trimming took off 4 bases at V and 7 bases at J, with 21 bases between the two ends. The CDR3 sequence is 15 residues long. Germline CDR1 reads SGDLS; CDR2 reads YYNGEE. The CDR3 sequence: CASSPGEHLKYEQYF. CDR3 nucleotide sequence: TGTGCCAGCAGCCCCGGGGAACACCTGAAGTATGAGCAGTACTTC.

CDR3 coding DNA: TGTGCCAGCAGCTTCGTTAGCAATGAGCAGTTCTTC. This codes for CASSFVSNEQFF. The chain couples TRBV5-6 to TRBJ2-1; the D is unclear. V lost 2 bases and J lost 6, with 6 bases in between. From germline, CDR1 is SGHDT and CDR2 YYEEEE. CDR3 length: 12 residues. The whole variable domain, filled in from reference TRBV5-6 and TRBJ2-1, reads DAGVTQSPTHLIKTRGQQVTLRCSPKSGHDTVSWYQQALGQGPQFIFQYYEEEERQRGNFPDRFSGHQFPNYSSELNVNALLLGDSALYLCASSFVSNEQFFGPGTRLTVL.

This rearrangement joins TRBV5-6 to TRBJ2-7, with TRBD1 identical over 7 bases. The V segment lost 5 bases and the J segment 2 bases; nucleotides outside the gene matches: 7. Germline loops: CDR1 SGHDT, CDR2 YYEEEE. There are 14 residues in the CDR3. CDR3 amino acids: CASSYDRAPYEQYF. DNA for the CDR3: TGTGCCAGCAGTTACGACAGGGCCCCCTACGAGCAGTACTTC.

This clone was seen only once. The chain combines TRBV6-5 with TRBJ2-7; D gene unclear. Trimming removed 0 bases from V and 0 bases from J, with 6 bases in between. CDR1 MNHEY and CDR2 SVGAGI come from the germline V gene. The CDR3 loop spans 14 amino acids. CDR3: CASSYSPNSYEQYF. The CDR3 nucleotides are TGTGCCAGCAGTTACTCTCCAAACTCCTACGAGCAGTACTTC.

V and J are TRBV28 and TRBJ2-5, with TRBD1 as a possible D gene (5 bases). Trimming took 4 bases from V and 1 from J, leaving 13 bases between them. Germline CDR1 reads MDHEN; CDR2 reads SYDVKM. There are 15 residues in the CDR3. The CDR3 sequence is CASSSLGLAQETQYF. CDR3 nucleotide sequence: TGTGCCAGCAGTTCCCTGGGGCTGGCCCAAGAGACCCAGTACTTC.

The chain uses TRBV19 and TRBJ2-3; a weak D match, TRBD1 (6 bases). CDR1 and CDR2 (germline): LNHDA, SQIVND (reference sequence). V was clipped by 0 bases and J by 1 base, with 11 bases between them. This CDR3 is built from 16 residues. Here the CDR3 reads CASSIERNRGTDTQYF. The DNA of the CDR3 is TGTGCCAGTAGTATAGAACGTAACAGGGGCACAGATACGCAGTATTTT.

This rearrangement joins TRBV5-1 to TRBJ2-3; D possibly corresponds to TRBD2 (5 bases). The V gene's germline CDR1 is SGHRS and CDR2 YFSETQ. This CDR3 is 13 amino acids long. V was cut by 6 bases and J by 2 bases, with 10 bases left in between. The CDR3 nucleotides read TGCGCCAGCAAGAGGGAGATCACAGATACGCAGTATTTT. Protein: CASKREITDTQYF.

CDR3 in DNA: TGTGCCAGCAGCCCTAGCGCTACCATGGAGCTGTTTTTT. Encoded protein: CASSPSATMELFF. V usage is TRBV7-2 and J usage is TRBJ2-2, with TRBD2 as a possible D gene (6 bases). Germline CDR1 SGHTA, CDR2 FQGNSA. The CDR3 contains 13 residues. Trimming left V 5 bases short and J 10 bases short, with 14 bases between. Combining the CDR3 with reference TRBV7-2 and TRBJ2-2 gives the whole variable domain GAGVSQSPSNKVTEKGKDVELRCDPISGHTALYWYRQSLGQGLEFLIYFQGNSAPDKSGLPSDRFSAERTGGSVSTLTIQRTQQEDSAVYLCASSPSATMELFFGEGSRLTVL.

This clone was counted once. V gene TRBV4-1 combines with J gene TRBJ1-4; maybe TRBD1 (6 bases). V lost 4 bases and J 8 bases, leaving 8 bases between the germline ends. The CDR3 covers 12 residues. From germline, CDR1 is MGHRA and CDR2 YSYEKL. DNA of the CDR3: TGCGCCAGCAGCCCGCAGGGGGAAAAACTGTTTTTT. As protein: CASSPQGEKLFF.

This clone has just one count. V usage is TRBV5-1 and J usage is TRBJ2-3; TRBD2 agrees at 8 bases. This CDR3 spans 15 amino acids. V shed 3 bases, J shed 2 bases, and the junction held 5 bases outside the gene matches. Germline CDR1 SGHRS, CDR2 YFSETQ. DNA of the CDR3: TGCGCCAGCAGCTCCGGACTAGCCTTCACAGATACGCAGTATTTT. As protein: CASSSGLAFTDTQYF.

The CDR3 loop is CASSSTGGTGTDTQYF. The CDR3 DNA reads as TGCGCCAGCAGCTCCACCGGTGGGACAGGCACAGATACGCAGTATTTT. The chain is built from TRBV5-1 and TRBJ2-3; TRBD1 agrees at 7 bases. In germline, CDR1 is SGHRS, CDR2 YFSETQ. The J segment lost 1 base and the V segment lost 3 bases, leaving 8 bases of the junction unmatched. CDR3 length: 16 amino acids.

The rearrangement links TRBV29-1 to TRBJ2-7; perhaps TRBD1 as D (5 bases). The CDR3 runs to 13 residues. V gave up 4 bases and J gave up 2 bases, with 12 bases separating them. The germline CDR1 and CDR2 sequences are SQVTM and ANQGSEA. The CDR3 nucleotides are TGCAGCGTTGTTAGGCAGGGCCCCTACGAGCAGTACTTC. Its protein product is CSVVRQGPYEQYF.

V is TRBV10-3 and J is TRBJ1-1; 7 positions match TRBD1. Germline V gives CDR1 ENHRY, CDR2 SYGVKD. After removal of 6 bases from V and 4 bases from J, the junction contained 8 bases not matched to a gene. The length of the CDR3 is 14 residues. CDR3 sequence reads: CAIRSQGDSTEAFF. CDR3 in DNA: TGTGCCATCAGGTCGCAGGGGGACAGCACTGAAGCTTTCTTT.

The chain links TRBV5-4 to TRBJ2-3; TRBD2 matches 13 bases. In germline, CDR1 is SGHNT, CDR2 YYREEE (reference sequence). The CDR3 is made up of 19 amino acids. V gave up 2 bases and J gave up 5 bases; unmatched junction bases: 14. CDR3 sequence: CASSFGLAGATIGVDTQYF. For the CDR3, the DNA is TGTGCCAGCAGCTTCGGACTAGCGGGGGCCACAATCGGGGTAGATACGCAGTATTTT.